Listed here are 22 T cell receptor beta chains from one sample, sequenced in a study of shared clonotypes between healthy human individuals. Positively selected for CCR7, the CD45RO-negative cells used as naive CD8 cells excluded terminally differentiated effector memory CD45RA+ cells. TCRdb's copy holds only in-frame clones and misses some; the assay was immunoSEQ multiplex PCR. The data contain about 680,000 clones, 92% of them seen just once; the ten biggest clones take up about 24%. The sample was naive CD8+ T cells sorted from blood. These receptors were taken from a man aged 25-40 years in good health.

This chain joins TRBV10-1 and TRBJ2-1; D is perhaps TRBD1 or TRBD2 (5 bases each). This CDR3 has 14 residues. V was pared by 5 bases and J by 7 bases, with 15 bases between. The germline V gene encodes CDR1 WNHNN and CDR2 SYGVQD (reference sequence). CDR3 coding DNA: TGCGCCAGCAGTACGGGGCCGCTCTATAATGAGCAGTTCTTC. Protein product: CASSTGPLYNEQFF.

The V call is TRBV27, the J call TRBJ2-1, with D possibly matching TRBD2 (5 bases). V lost 5 bases and J 5 bases, leaving 16 bases between the germline ends. The V gene's germline CDR1 is MNHEY and CDR2 SMNVEV (reference sequence). The CDR3 length is 15 residues. The CDR3 region has the DNA TGTGCCAGCAGTCATAGGGAGCGTGTCGACAATGAGCAGTTCTTC. It encodes CASSHRERVDNEQFF.

This chain joins TRBV7-2 and TRBJ2-7; 13 nucleotides align to TRBD2. V shed 5 bases and J 2 bases; nucleotides not matched to a gene: 6. This CDR3 has 16 residues. Looked up from germline, CDR1 is SGHTA and CDR2 is FQGNSA. For the CDR3, the DNA is TGTGCCAGCAGCGGGGGACTAGCGGGACTGGCCTACGAGCAGTACTTC. Amino acids: CASSGGLAGLAYEQYF.

This chain connects TRBV5-4 to TRBJ2-2; 9 positions match TRBD2. The CDR3 totals 14 residues. Unmatched junction bases numbered 3, after V lost 4 bases and J lost 5 bases. CDR1 is SGHNT, CDR2 YYREEE, per germline (reference sequence). DNA for the CDR3: TGTGCCAGCAGCCCGGGACTAGCAACCGGGGAGCTGTTTTTT. This codes for CASSPGLATGELFF. Full variable domain (rest looked up from reference TRBV5-4 and TRBJ2-2): ETGVTQSPTHLIKTRGQQVTLRCSSQSGHNTVSWYQQALGQGPQFIFQYYREEENGRGNFPPRFSGLQFPNYSSELNVNALELDDSALYLCASSPGLATGELFFGEGSRLTVL.

The chain employs TRBV11-3 and TRBJ2-2; D is perhaps TRBD1 or TRBD2 (6 bases each). Germline lookup yields CDR1 SGHNT and CDR2 YENEEA. The CDR3 is 15 residues long. The V and J ends lost 5 bases and 6 bases respectively, with 16 bases between them. CDR3 DNA sequence: TGTGCCAGCAGCCGGGGGTCAGGGGACCCCGGGGAGCTGTTTTTT. It codes for CASSRGSGDPGELFF. Full variable domain (outside the CDR3, taken from reference TRBV11-3 and TRBJ2-2): EAGVVQSPRYKIIEKKQPVAFWCNPISGHNTLYWYLQNLGQGPELLIRYENEEAVDDSQLPKDRFSAERLKGVDSTLKIQPAELGDSAVYLCASSRGSGDPGELFFGEGSRLTVL.

The DNA of the CDR3 is TGTGCCAGCAGTGAATTTAGGACAGGGACCAATCAGCCCCAGCATTTT. Translation gives CASSEFRTGTNQPQHF. This chain links TRBV2 with TRBJ1-5; 8 bases fit TRBD1. The CDR3 extends over 16 amino acids. Losses at the gene ends were 2 bases for V and 3 bases for J; bases not matched to a gene: 6. Germline V lookup: CDR1 SNHLY, CDR2 FYNNEI.

The chain combines TRBV11-2 with TRBJ1-3; no clear D. CDR1 and CDR2 from the germline V gene are SGHAT and FQNNGV. Trimming took 5 bases from V and 1 from J, leaving 9 bases between them. CDR3 size: 14 residues. The CDR3 DNA is TGTGCCAGCAGCGCCCGAGAGTCTGGAAACACCATATATTTT. Translated, it gives CASSARESGNTIYF.

The rearrangement uses TRBV4-2 and TRBJ2-2; D not resolved. The germline V gene encodes CDR1 LGHNA and CDR2 YNFKEQ. The germline V and J ends were trimmed by 5 bases and 6 bases, with 7 bases remaining between them. The CDR3 runs to 12 residues. The CDR3 DNA reads as TGTGCCAGCAGCGACCGATCCGGGGAGCTGTTTTTT. Translating it yields CASSDRSGELFF.

The V and J genes are TRBV28 and TRBJ2-3; perhaps D is TRBD1 or TRBD2 (5 bases each). Trimming took 6 bases from V and 2 from J, leaving 21 bases between them. The CDR3 length is 17 residues. Germline V gene lookup returns CDR1 MDHEN and CDR2 SYDVKM. CDR3 DNA: TGTGCCAGCAGATCCGGGACCGGCACCCCCTTCACAGATACGCAGTATTTT. Encoded protein: CASRSGTGTPFTDTQYF.

This rearrangement joins TRBV5-1 to TRBJ2-7; D is unresolved. The V gene lost 0 bases and the J gene lost 0 bases, with 13 bases spanning the gap. The CDR3 consists of 16 residues. The germline CDR1 and CDR2 sequences are SGHRS and YFSETQ. CDR3 amino acids: CASSLGSYSASYEQYF. CDR3 bases: TGCGCCAGCAGCTTGGGAAGTTACAGTGCCTCCTACGAGCAGTACTTC.

The chain combines TRBV9 with TRBJ2-7; the match to TRBD1 covers 9 bases. J was trimmed by 4 bases and V by 2 bases; bases with no gene match: 4. The CDR3 is 14 amino acids. The germline V gene has CDR1 SGDLS and CDR2 YYNGEE. CDR3 DNA: TGTGCCAGCAGCGTGGGACAGGGCTTATACGAGCAGTACTTC. Amino acid sequence: CASSVGQGLYEQYF. The full variable domain, its missing parts supplied by reference TRBV9 and TRBJ2-7, is DSGVTQTPKHLITATGQRVTLRCSPRSGDLSVYWYQQSLDQGLQFLIQYYNGEERAKGNILERFSAQQFPDLHSELNLSSLELGDSALYFCASSVGQGLYEQYFGPGTRLTVT.

This clone was found once. The chain combines TRBV7-2 with TRBJ1-4, with a tentative D call TRBD1 (6 bases). The germline V gene encodes CDR1 SGHTA and CDR2 FQGNSA. With 1 base removed from V and 7 bases from J, the gap between germline ends came to 13 bases. This CDR3 region has 15 residues. CDR3 region: CASSLGGRIGEKLFF. The CDR3 bases are TGTGCCAGCAGCTTAGGGGGGCGCATCGGTGAAAAACTGTTTTTT.

V gene TRBV7-2 combines with J gene TRBJ2-1; 8 bases agree with TRBD2. Germline CDR1 reads SGHTA; CDR2 reads FQGNSA. This CDR3 is built from 14 residues. V shed 4 bases and J 9 bases; nucleotides not matched to a gene: 8. The CDR3 reads CASSYRTSTSEQFF. CDR3 DNA sequence: TGTGCCAGCAGCTACCGGACTAGCACGAGTGAGCAGTTCTTC.

This clone came up once. V gene TRBV4-1 combines with J gene TRBJ2-7, with no clear D. Between the trimmed V and J ends, which lost 6 bases and 2 bases, there was a span of 17 bases. The CDR3 is 15 amino acids. In germline, CDR1 is MGHRA, CDR2 YSYEKL. Here the CDR3 reads CASRLHRTDTYEQYF. The DNA for the CDR3 is TGCGCCAGCAGGCTACATAGGACCGACACCTACGAGCAGTACTTC.

The chain uses TRBV13 and TRBJ2-1; D gene ambiguous. V was pared by 0 bases and J by 5 bases, with 11 bases between. The germline gives CDR1 PRHDT, CDR2 FYEKMQ (reference sequence). There are 15 residues in the CDR3. The CDR3 DNA follows: TGTGCCAGCAGCTTAGGGGATTTTGGGAACAATGAGCAGTTCTTC. It codes for CASSLGDFGNNEQFF.

This clone was counted once. V is TRBV4-2 and J is TRBJ2-7; D uncertain. Germline V gene lookup returns CDR1 LGHNA and CDR2 YNFKEQ. The CDR3 spans 14 residues. Trimming pared 1 base from V and 0 bases from J, leaving 7 bases between. The CDR3 here is CASSQVADSYEQYF. As DNA, the CDR3 is TGTGCCAGCAGCCAAGTGGCAGACTCCTACGAGCAGTACTTC.

The CDR3 protein is CASSQDYGTGELFF. CDR3 sequence (DNA): TGCGCCAGCAGCCAAGATTACGGCACCGGGGAGCTGTTTTTT. The chain is built from TRBV4-3 and TRBJ2-2; D remains ambiguous. CDR1 is LGHNA and CDR2 is YSLEER in the germline V gene. This CDR3 comprises 14 residues. Trimming pared 0 bases from V and 4 bases from J, leaving 6 bases between.

The V call is TRBV27, the J call TRBJ2-7; possible D gene TRBD1, 6 bases. The germline V gene has CDR1 MNHEY and CDR2 SMNVEV (reference sequence). V shed 4 bases and J shed 3 bases, with 16 bases lying between them. The CDR3 is made up of 15 amino acids. In nucleotides, the CDR3 is TGTGCCAGCAGTTGGACAGCAAGCTTTTTCTACGAGCAGTACTTC. This codes for CASSWTASFFYEQYF.

The chain employs TRBV19 and TRBJ2-1, with 13 bases matching TRBD2. The CDR3 loop spans 16 amino acids. With V trimmed by 3 bases and J by 4 bases, 3 bases remained unmatched. Germline V gene data show CDR1 as LNHDA and CDR2 as SQIVND (reference sequence). The CDR3 nucleotides are TGTGCCAGTAGTATGACACTAGCGGGAGGGTACAATGAGCAGTTCTTC. The encoded protein is CASSMTLAGGYNEQFF.

The chain has TRBV7-6 and TRBJ2-7, with a tentative D call TRBD2 (5 bases). This CDR3 spans 16 amino acids. V lost 4 bases and J lost 1, with 17 bases in between. The germline CDR1 and CDR2 sequences are SGHVS and FNYEAQ. The CDR3 loop is CASSSHLAHESYEQYF. DNA for the CDR3: TGTGCCAGCAGCTCCCACCTAGCTCATGAGTCCTACGAGCAGTACTTC.

The chain uses TRBV4-3 and TRBJ2-5; 8 bases match TRBD1. CDR1 LGHNA and CDR2 YSLEER come from the germline V gene. V gave up 1 base and J gave up 1 base; unmatched junction bases: 2. The CDR3 sequence is 15 residues long. The CDR3 DNA sequence: TGCGCCAGCAGCCAAGGCAGGGGGCCCCAAGAGACCCAGTACTTC. Translation: CASSQGRGPQETQYF.

Comment on this clone: One end of the junction is discordant with germline, which a read error may explain. The J gene is TRBJ2-4, the V gene TRBV4-1, with TRBD2 identical over 12 bases. The CDR3 totals 15 residues. Germline values: CDR1 MGHRA, CDR2 YSYEKL. CDR3 bases: TGCGCCAGCAGCCAAGTCGCGACTAGCGGGAGCTCCGCGCACTTC. This sequence encodes CASSQVATSGSSAHF.